The 26 T cell receptor beta chains given below trace back to one sample, sequenced in a study of neurological immune-mediated disorders. In TCRdb, the 5' RACE reads were re-called with MiXCR into one record per CDR3 protein. The sample holds roughly 41,000 distinct CDR3 sequences; roughly 2% are singletons and the top ten take 2% to 2.5%. Sequenced: PBMCs. Receptors were obtained from a woman in her thirties or forties with multiple sclerosis.

This clonotype was counted ten times or more. This chain uses TRBV3-1 with TRBJ1-5, with D hard to call. The V end was cut by 1 base, the J end by 4 bases, with 5 bases between. CDR1 and CDR2 (germline): LGHDT, YNNKEL (reference sequence). CDR3 length: 13 residues. The CDR3 DNA sequence: TGTGCCAGCAGCCAAGCCTCTAATCAGCCCCAGCATTTT. Translating it yields CASSQASNQPQHF.

Ten or more counts support this clonotype. CDR3 coding DNA: TGTGCCAGCTCACCGCCCTCCCCAGATACGCAGTATTTT. Its protein is CASSPPSPDTQYF. The V gene is TRBV18, the J gene TRBJ2-3; D unclear. V lost 3 bases, J lost 4 bases, and 8 bases lay in between. The CDR3 is 13 residues long. Germline CDR1 and CDR2: KGHSH and LQKENI.

Comments on this clonotype: A read error is possible here, since a much larger clone lies one base away. In this CDR3 the conserved last residue, phenylalanine or tryptophan, is missing, so a read error is likely. This chain links TRBV5-1 with TRBJ2-5; D uncertain. Trimming cost V 0 bases and J 4 bases, with 4 bases left between them. The V gene's germline CDR1 is SGHRS and CDR2 YFSETQ. The CDR3 loop spans 12 amino acids. The CDR3 is CASSLGVETQYC. Written as DNA, the CDR3 is TGCGCCAGCAGCTTGGGGGTAGAGACCCAGTACTGC.

This clonotype was seen at least ten times. The chain is built from TRBV16 and TRBJ1-2; D unresolved. Trimming took off 2 bases at V and 4 bases at J, with 14 bases between the two ends. The CDR3 spans 15 residues. Looked up from germline, CDR1 is KGHSY and CDR2 is FQNENV. The CDR3 nucleotides read TGTGCCAGCAGCCAAGGTCGGCCGGAGATCTATGGCTACACCTTC. Amino acid sequence: CASSQGRPEIYGYTF.

This clonotype occurred many times. The V gene is TRBV19, the J gene TRBJ1-5, with D maybe TRBD1 (6 bases). V lost 0 bases and J 1 base, leaving 13 bases between the germline ends. This CDR3 has 17 residues. The V gene's germline CDR1 is LNHDA and CDR2 SQIVND (reference sequence). CDR3: CASSIDPQGWSNQPQHF. Here the CDR3 DNA reads TGTGCCAGTAGTATAGATCCACAGGGCTGGAGCAATCAGCCCCAGCATTTT.

This clonotype has at least ten counts. V usage is TRBV5-1 and J usage is TRBJ2-7; TRBD1 agrees at 7 bases. Per germline, CDR1 SGHRS and CDR2 YFSETQ. Losses at the gene ends were 2 bases for V and 7 bases for J; bases not matched to a gene: 3. This CDR3 is 12 amino acids long. Here the CDR3 DNA reads TGCGCCAGCAGCTTAACAGGGGAAGAGCAGTACTTC. It is translated as CASSLTGEEQYF.

This clonotype was seen at least ten times. The chain uses TRBV29-1 and TRBJ2-1, with unresolved D. There are 13 residues in the CDR3. CDR1 is SQVTM and CDR2 is ANQGSEA in the germline V gene. V lost 0 bases, J lost 1 base, and 4 bases lay in between. The CDR3: CSVEEQSYNEQFF. In DNA form, the CDR3 reads TGCAGCGTTGAAGAGCAGTCCTACAATGAGCAGTTCTTC.

This clonotype was seen ten or more times. The chain uses TRBV7-9 and TRBJ2-7; D perhaps matches TRBD1 (6 bases). The germline CDR1 and CDR2 sequences are SEHNR and FQNEAQ (reference sequence). The CDR3 loop spans 16 amino acids. Trimming pared 7 bases from V and 3 bases from J, leaving 22 bases between. CDR3 sequence: CASINPGADGVYEQYF. The CDR3 bases are TGTGCCAGCATCAATCCAGGGGCCGATGGTGTCTACGAGCAGTACTTC.

Ten or more counts support this clonotype. The V call is TRBV29-1, the J call TRBJ2-7; tentative D call: TRBD1 (6 bases). Germline values: CDR1 SQVTM, CDR2 ANQGSEA. The germline V and J ends were trimmed by 0 bases and 6 bases, with 9 bases remaining between them. The length of the CDR3 is 12 residues. The CDR3 protein is CSVEDRRGEQYF. For the CDR3, the DNA is TGCAGCGTTGAAGATCGCAGGGGCGAGCAGTACTTC.

This clonotype was seen many times. V and J are TRBV12-3 or TRBV12-4 and TRBJ2-6; TRBD1 might be the D (6 bases). Deletions cut 6 bases from V and 2 bases from J, with 14 bases between. The length of the CDR3 is 16 residues. The CDR3 protein is CASRGIRGPGANVLTF. In DNA, the CDR3 is TGTGCCAGCAGGGGAATCAGGGGCCCTGGGGCCAACGTCCTGACTTTC.

This clonotype was seen at least ten times. The genes are TRBV5-5 and TRBJ2-1, with TRBD2 as a possible D gene (6 bases). Germline V gives CDR1 SGHKS, CDR2 YYEKEE (reference sequence). The CDR3 sequence is 12 residues long. Trimming took 3 bases from V and 8 from J, leaving 9 bases between them. For the CDR3, the DNA is TGTGCCAGCAGCTGGAGGGTCGATGAGCAGTTCTTC. It codes for CASSWRVDEQFF.

On this clonotype itself: A much larger clone lies one base from this, so it may be a read error. This chain uses TRBV20-1 with TRBJ1-4; the D gene is possibly TRBD1 (6 bases). Trimming took 6 bases from V and 8 from J, leaving 19 bases between them. Per germline, CDR1 DFQATT and CDR2 SNEGSKA (reference sequence). The CDR3 covers 14 residues. The CDR3 DNA follows: TGCAGTGCCCGGGGCCCGGGACAAGGCGAAAAACTGTTTTTT. This translates into CSARGPGQGEKLFF.

This clonotype has at least ten counts. The rearrangement links TRBV5-4 to TRBJ1-2; tentatively, D is TRBD1 (5 bases). Trimming took 4 bases from V and 6 from J, leaving 13 bases between them. This CDR3 has 13 amino acids. Germline assignment: CDR1 SGHNT and CDR2 YYREEE (reference sequence). CDR3 region: CASSGGLADGYTF. The CDR3 DNA is TGTGCCAGCAGCGGGGGACTGGCGGATGGCTACACCTTC.

At least ten counts were recorded for this clonotype. The CDR3 DNA reads TGCAGTGCCACGGCGGACAGGGGCCCCCACACCTTC. This codes for CSATADRGPHTF. V and J are TRBV20-1 and TRBJ1-2, with 9 bases aligning to TRBD1. The CDR3 runs 12 residues. Unmatched junction bases numbered 11, after V lost 6 bases and J lost 12 bases. Per germline, CDR1 DFQATT and CDR2 SNEGSKA (reference sequence).

This clonotype was counted ten times or more. V and J are TRBV5-1 and TRBJ1-5; tentatively, D is TRBD1 (5 bases). The germline V gene has CDR1 SGHRS and CDR2 YFSETQ. Between the trimmed V and J ends, which lost 2 bases and 3 bases, there was a span of 12 bases. The CDR3 is 15 residues long. The CDR3 sequence: CASSLAGDFNQPQHF. The CDR3 DNA follows: TGCGCCAGCAGCTTAGCCGGGGACTTCAATCAGCCCCAGCATTTT.

This clonotype was seen many times. V is TRBV15 and J is TRBJ1-2, with a weak D call TRBD1 (5 bases). V lost 1 base, J lost 8 bases, and 17 bases lay in between. The CDR3 is 15 amino acids. Germline V gene data show CDR1 as LNHNV and CDR2 as YYDKDF (reference sequence). The CDR3 DNA reads as TGTGCCACCAGCAGAGTCCGCAGGGCCGTGGGGGGCTACACCTTC. It specifies CATSRVRRAVGGYTF.

This clonotype occurred a few times. Given the absence of the conserved phenylalanine or tryptophan at the CDR3 end, a read error is likely. The chain carries TRBV7-9 and TRBJ1-1, with D unresolved. The CDR3 sequence is 14 residues long. CDR1 is SEHNR and CDR2 is FQNEAQ in the germline V gene (reference sequence). V lost 1 base and J lost 0, with 6 bases in between. The CDR3 reads CASSLGNMNTEAFC. In nucleotides, the CDR3 is TGTGCCAGCAGCTTAGGGAACATGAACACTGAAGCTTTCTGT.

This clonotype appeared many times. The chain combines TRBV5-1 with TRBJ2-3, with a possible D match to TRBD2 (5 bases). The CDR3 spans 15 residues. V lost 1 base and J 6 bases, leaving 15 bases between the germline ends. Per germline, CDR1 SGHRS and CDR2 YFSETQ. The CDR3 region has the DNA TGCGCCAGCAGCTTGAGAGGGTTCGGTTCGGATACGCAGTATTTT. Its translation is CASSLRGFGSDTQYF.

This clonotype was counted ten times or more. The J gene is TRBJ1-1, the V gene TRBV20-1; no reliable D call. V shed 3 bases and J shed 2 bases, with 7 bases lying between them. This CDR3 contains 12 residues. The germline gives CDR1 DFQATT, CDR2 SNEGSKA (reference sequence). CDR3 in amino acids: CSASRLNTEAFF. Written as DNA, the CDR3 is TGCAGTGCTAGCAGGCTTAACACTGAAGCTTTCTTT.

This clonotype was counted ten times or more. J is TRBJ2-7 and V is TRBV7-6; 8 bases match TRBD2. The ends lost 5 bases at V and 6 bases at J; junction bases unmatched: 9. Germline assignment: CDR1 SGHVS and CDR2 FNYEAQ. This CDR3 region has 14 residues. The CDR3 region is CASSRGGLQFEQYF. In DNA, the CDR3 is TGTGCCAGCAGCCGGGGGGGGCTGCAGTTCGAGCAGTACTTC.

The table lists this clonotype with many counts. The rearrangement joins TRBV4-1 to TRBJ1-2; D is possibly TRBD1 (6 bases). V was cut by 0 bases and J by 8 bases, with 19 bases left in between. Germline values: CDR1 MGHRA, CDR2 YSYEKL. There are 16 residues in the CDR3. CDR3 residues: CASSQEAGGRVEGYTF. DNA of the CDR3: TGCGCCAGCAGCCAAGAAGCTGGGGGCAGGGTCGAGGGCTACACCTTC.

The sample holds many counts of this clonotype. The chain carries TRBV5-1 and TRBJ2-7; 7 positions match TRBD1. Trimming took 3 bases from V and 5 from J; bases not matched to a gene: 5. Germline CDR1 reads SGHRS; CDR2 reads YFSETQ. The CDR3 is 13 residues long. The CDR3 DNA is TGCGCCAGCAGCTCGACAGGGCACAACGAGCAGTACTTC. Its translation is CASSSTGHNEQYF.

This clonotype was seen at least ten times. The V call is TRBV20-1, the J call TRBJ2-1; 11 bases are a match to TRBD1. V trimming: 3 bases; J trimming: 4 bases; junction bases outside the gene matches: 11. The germline V gene encodes CDR1 DFQATT and CDR2 SNEGSKA (reference sequence). The CDR3 covers 17 residues. Here the CDR3 reads CSASADRGQARYNEQFF. In DNA form, the CDR3 reads TGCAGTGCTAGTGCGGACAGGGGGCAAGCAAGGTACAATGAGCAGTTCTTC.

Concerning this clonotype: A read error may explain this, as a much larger clone is one base away. The chain joins TRBV10-2 to TRBJ2-3; D may be TRBD1 (6 bases). This CDR3 spans 14 amino acids. Germline V CDR1 and CDR2: WSHSY, SAAADI. The ends were cut back, 6 bases at V and 5 bases at J, with 15 bases in the middle. In DNA, the CDR3 is TGCGCCAGCAGCCCGGTAATAGGGGGAGATACGCAGTATTTT. Residues: CASSPVIGGDTQYF.

In its sample, this clonotype was seen many times. The chain joins TRBV7-9 to TRBJ1-2, with D unclear. The CDR3 length is 12 residues. Trimming shortened V by 5 bases and J by 13 bases, and 17 bases separated the two germline ends. In germline, CDR1 is SEHNR, CDR2 FQNEAQ (reference sequence). The CDR3 nucleotides are TGTGCCAGCAGCCCAGACCTGACGCAGGCCACCTTC. Translated: CASSPDLTQATF.

This chain joins TRBV5-4 and TRBJ2-3; 10 positions agree with TRBD2. Trimming at V came to 3 bases and at J to 2 bases, leaving 12 bases not matched to a gene. CDR3 size: 18 residues. Germline CDR1 and CDR2: SGHNT and YYREEE (reference sequence). The chain's CDR3 is CASSSKSVAGGPTDTQYF. CDR3 bases: TGTGCCAGCAGCTCCAAAAGCGTAGCGGGGGGCCCCACAGATACGCAGTATTTT. The full variable domain, in which reference TRBV5-4 and TRBJ2-3 provide the parts outside the CDR3, is ETGVTQSPTHLIKTRGQQVTLRCSSQSGHNTVSWYQQALGQGPQFIFQYYREEENGRGNFPPRFSGLQFPNYSSELNVNALELDDSALYLCASSSKSVAGGPTDTQYFGPGTRLTVL.